The 14 T cell receptor beta chains presented below share a single source sample, sequenced in a study of esophageal squamous cell carcinoma under preoperative chemotherapy. The time point was: after preoperative PTX-NDP chemotherapy. TCRdb independently ran MiXCR on the PCR reads; one entry per CDR3 protein. The table records 34,000 or so distinct CDR3 sequences, about half of them present only once. The sample here was taken from a patient given preoperative chemotherapy. Receptors originate from a human donor with esophageal squamous cell carcinoma. The donor label of this sample is uncertain.

This clonotype showed up many times. The genes are TRBV7-8 and TRBJ2-3; D ambiguous. Looked up from germline, CDR1 is SGHVS and CDR2 is FQNEAQ. The CDR3 is 14 amino acids. Trimming left V 2 bases short and J 3 bases short, with 9 bases between. CDR3 nucleotide sequence: TGTGCCAGCAGCTTATGGATGGGGACAGATACGCAGTATTTT. Translating gives CASSLWMGTDTQYF.

Details on this clonotype: Its ends do not fully match the called genes, so a read error is possible. The V call is TRBV6-1, the J call TRBJ2-6; the match to TRBD1 covers 10 bases. Germline CDR1 MNHNS, CDR2 SASEGT. The CDR3 is made up of 16 amino acids. As DNA, the CDR3 is TGTGCCAGCAGGGACAGGGGGGGCTCGGGCTCCAACGTGCTGTACTTC. It specifies CASRDRGGSGSNVLYF.

The CDR3 region has the DNA TGTGCCACGGGTCTGTGCGGTAAAGACACTCAGTACTTC. It codes for CATGLCGKDTQYF. This chain links TRBV12-3 or TRBV12-4 with TRBJ2-4; D remains ambiguous. The CDR3 runs to 13 residues. The V end lost 10 bases, the J end lost 12 bases, and 22 bases lay between the germline ends.

There are a few counts of this clonotype. V and J are TRBV18 and TRBJ2-6; TRBD1 is a possible D gene (6 bases). V was trimmed by 3 bases and J by 0 bases, leaving 12 bases between them. The CDR3 extends over 17 amino acids. Germline lookup yields CDR1 KGHSH and CDR2 LQKENI. In nucleotides, the CDR3 is TGTGCCAGCTCACCCGGGACACCCTCCTCTGGGGCCAACGTCCTGACTTTC. Translating gives CASSPGTPSSGANVLTF.

This chain joins TRBV7-8 and TRBJ1-1, with D possibly matching TRBD1 (5 bases). From germline, CDR1 is SGHVS and CDR2 FQNEAQ. The ends were cut back, 0 bases at V and 2 bases at J, with 7 bases in the middle. This CDR3 has 14 residues. The CDR3 DNA follows: TGTGCCAGCAGCTTAGCAGGGGTCAACACTGAAGCTTTCTTT. Translating gives CASSLAGVNTEAFF.

This clonotype was seen a few times. Given a much more abundant clone one base away, this may be a read error. The chain joins TRBV7-2 to TRBJ2-5; the match to TRBD2 covers 8 bases. CDR3 length equals 14 residues. Germline CDR1 SGHTA, CDR2 FQGNSA. The CDR3 sequence: CAGSGGLDQETQYF. In DNA, the CDR3 is TGTGCGGGGAGCGGGGGCCTTGACCAAGAGACCCAGTACTTC.

The chain has TRBV7-2 and TRBJ2-4; D unresolved. This CDR3 is built from 14 residues. The V gene's germline CDR1 is SGHTA and CDR2 FQGNSA. With 5 bases removed from V and 13 bases from J, the gap between germline ends came to 21 bases. The CDR3 sequence: CASSQFGNPGTQYF. In DNA, the CDR3 is TGTGCCAGCAGCCAATTCGGCAACCCAGGCACCCAGTACTTC.

This clonotype has a handful of counts. This chain uses TRBV19 with TRBJ1-2; D remains unclear. The V and J ends lost 5 bases and 5 bases respectively, with 9 bases between them. The CDR3 has 12 residues. The germline gives CDR1 LNHDA, CDR2 SQIVND (reference sequence). The CDR3 protein is CASSPRRYGYTF. In DNA, the CDR3 is TGTGCCAGTAGTCCCCGGCGATATGGCTACACCTTC. The full variable domain, completed using reference TRBV19 and TRBJ1-2, is DGGITQSPKYLFRKEGQNVTLSCEQNLNHDAMYWYRQDPGQGLRLIYYSQIVNDFQKGDIAEGYSVSREKKESFPLTVTSAQKNPTAFYLCASSPRRYGYTFGSGTRLTVV.

In regard to this clonotype: One junction end disagrees with the germline gene, perhaps due to a read error. The J gene is TRBJ2-2, the V gene TRBV6-2 or TRBV6-3; no clear D. Germline V gene sequence: CDR1 MNHEY, CDR2 SVGEGT. The CDR3 has 14 residues. The CDR3 protein is CASSYPVNTEELYF. The CDR3 region has the DNA TGTGCCAGCAGTTACCCCGTGAACACCGAGGAGCTGTATTTT.

The chain recombines TRBV7-2 with TRBJ2-1; 10 positions match TRBD2. Germline V lookup: CDR1 SGHTA, CDR2 FQGNSA. Trimming at V came to 4 bases and at J to 5 bases, leaving 5 bases not matched to a gene. The CDR3 is made up of 15 amino acids. For the CDR3, the DNA is TGTGCCAGCAGCTACAAAGCGGGGGGGGACAATGAGCAGTTCTTC. Its protein product is CASSYKAGGDNEQFF.

With regard to this clonotype: The junction differs from germline at one of its ends, possibly a read error. V and J are TRBV11-1 and TRBJ2-4; 7 bases match TRBD2. The CDR3 sequence is 14 residues long. Germline V gene lookup returns CDR1 SGHAT and CDR2 FQDESV (reference sequence). CDR3 protein: CASLGGWAKDIQYF. In nucleotides, the CDR3 is TGTGCCAGCCTCGGGGGGTGGGCCAAAGACATTCAGTACTTC.

The chain links TRBV3-1 to TRBJ2-5; D is unclear. Germline V gene data show CDR1 as LGHDT and CDR2 as YNNKEL (reference sequence). Trimming shortened V by 1 base and J by 7 bases, and 10 bases separated the two germline ends. The CDR3 is made up of 13 amino acids. The CDR3 DNA follows: TGTGCCAGCAGCCAAGGCAGTCCTCCGACCCAGTACTTC. It is translated as CASSQGSPPTQYF.

The chain joins TRBV6-1 to TRBJ2-1, with D unresolved. Germline CDR1 MNHNS, CDR2 SASEGT. The germline V and J ends were trimmed by 4 bases and 6 bases, with 10 bases remaining between them. The CDR3 consists of 13 residues. CDR3 nucleotide sequence: TGTGCCAGCAGTGGGGTATCTGGCAATGAGCAGTTCTTC. It encodes CASSGVSGNEQFF.

In this sample, this clonotype turned up many times. V gene TRBV6-1 combines with J gene TRBJ2-7; 7 nucleotides agree with TRBD1. V was pared by 6 bases and J by 0 bases, with 5 bases of the junction left unmatched. The CDR3 has 14 amino acids. The germline gives CDR1 MNHNS, CDR2 SASEGT. The CDR3 DNA follows: TGTGCCAGCAGGCTAGGGACAGCCTCCTACGAGCAGTACTTC. Amino acid sequence: CASRLGTASYEQYF.